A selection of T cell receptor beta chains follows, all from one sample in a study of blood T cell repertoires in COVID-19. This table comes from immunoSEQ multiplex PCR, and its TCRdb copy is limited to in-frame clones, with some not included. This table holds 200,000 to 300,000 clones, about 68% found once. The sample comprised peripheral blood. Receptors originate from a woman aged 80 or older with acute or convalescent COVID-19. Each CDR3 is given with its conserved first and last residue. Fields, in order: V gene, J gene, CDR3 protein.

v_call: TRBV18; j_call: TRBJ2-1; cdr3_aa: CASSPRPGQGIPNEQFF
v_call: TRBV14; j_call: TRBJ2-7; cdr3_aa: CASSRSDTSYEQYF
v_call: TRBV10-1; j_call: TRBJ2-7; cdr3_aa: CASSDRDSSPYEQYF
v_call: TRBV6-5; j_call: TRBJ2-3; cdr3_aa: CASSPSGGARDTQYF
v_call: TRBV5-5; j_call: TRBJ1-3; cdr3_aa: CASSLPGGNTIYF
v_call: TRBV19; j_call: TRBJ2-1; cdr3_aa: CASRQGRVDEQFF
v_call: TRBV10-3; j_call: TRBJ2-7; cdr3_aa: CAISGGLGYEQYF
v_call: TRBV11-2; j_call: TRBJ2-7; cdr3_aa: CASSLGQVSSYEQYF
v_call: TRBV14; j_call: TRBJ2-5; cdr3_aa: CASSQRSGGAGETQYF
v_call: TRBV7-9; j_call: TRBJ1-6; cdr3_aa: CASSFGQGEALHF
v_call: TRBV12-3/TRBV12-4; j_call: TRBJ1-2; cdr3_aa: CASSPQVVVGYTF
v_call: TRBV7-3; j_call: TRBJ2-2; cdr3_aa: CASTPGKRGSGELFF
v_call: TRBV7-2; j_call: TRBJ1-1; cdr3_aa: CASSPETGRNTEAFF
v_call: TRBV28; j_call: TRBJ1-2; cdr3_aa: CASNRDRYGYTF
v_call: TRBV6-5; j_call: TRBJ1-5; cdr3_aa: CASSYRQANQPQHF
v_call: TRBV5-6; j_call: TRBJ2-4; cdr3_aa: CASRRRGLENIQYF
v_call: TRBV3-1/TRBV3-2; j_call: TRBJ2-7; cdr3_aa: CASSRFLAPSYEQYF
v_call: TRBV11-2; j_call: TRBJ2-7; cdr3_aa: CASSAAIGGDYEQYF
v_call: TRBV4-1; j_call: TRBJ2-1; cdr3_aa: CASRFPGGSYNEQFF
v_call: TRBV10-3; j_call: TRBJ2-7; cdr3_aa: CAIKPSGSYEQYF
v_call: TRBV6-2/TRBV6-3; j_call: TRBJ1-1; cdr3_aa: CASSSGRVRGTEAFF
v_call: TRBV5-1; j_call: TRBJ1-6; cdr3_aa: CASSSFGGTGGNSPLHF
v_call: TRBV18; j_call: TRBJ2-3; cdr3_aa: CASSPLQGLAGSSSTDTQYF
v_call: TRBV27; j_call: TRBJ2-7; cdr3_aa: CASSSSHFYEQYF
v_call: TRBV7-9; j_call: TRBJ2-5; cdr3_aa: CASSPEGVETQYF
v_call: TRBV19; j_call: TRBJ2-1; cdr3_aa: CASSISKREGYNEQFF
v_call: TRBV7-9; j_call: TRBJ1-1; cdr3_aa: CASSSDRPMNTEAFF
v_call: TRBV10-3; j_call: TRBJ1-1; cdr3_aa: CAISARTGGQNTEAFF
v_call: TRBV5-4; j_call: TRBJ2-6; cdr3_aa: CASSLGSGRSSGANVLTF
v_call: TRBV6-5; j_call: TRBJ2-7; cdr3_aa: CASSLGQALGEQYF
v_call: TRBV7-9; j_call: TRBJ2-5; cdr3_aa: CASSTGTGGRETQYF
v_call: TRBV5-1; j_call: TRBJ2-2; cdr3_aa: CASSQRTSGDTNTGELFF
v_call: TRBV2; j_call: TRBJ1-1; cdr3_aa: CASSERVRGFLNTEAFF
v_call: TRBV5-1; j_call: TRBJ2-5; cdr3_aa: CASSFQQGNKETQYF
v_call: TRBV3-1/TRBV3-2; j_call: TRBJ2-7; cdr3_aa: CASSQLEVQYF
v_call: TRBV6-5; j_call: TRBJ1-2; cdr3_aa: CASSYSTVLHYGYTF
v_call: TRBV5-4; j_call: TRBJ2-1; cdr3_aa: CASSGRDRGNEQFF
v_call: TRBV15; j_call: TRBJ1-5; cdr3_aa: CATSYARNQPQHF
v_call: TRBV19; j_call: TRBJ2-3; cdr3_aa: CASSPLGLAGGRNTQYF
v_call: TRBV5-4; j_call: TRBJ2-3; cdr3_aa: CASSSRSGGQTDTQYF
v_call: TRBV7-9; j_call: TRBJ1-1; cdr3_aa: CASSPQGATEAFF
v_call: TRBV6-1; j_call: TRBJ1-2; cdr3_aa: CASSDPGTGTYGYTF
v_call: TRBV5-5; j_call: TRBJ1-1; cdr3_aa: CASSGGLNTEAFF
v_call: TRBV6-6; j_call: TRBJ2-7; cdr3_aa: CASSRLAGEKSEQYF
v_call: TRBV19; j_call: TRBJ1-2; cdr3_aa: CASSTTAGTGSFGYTF
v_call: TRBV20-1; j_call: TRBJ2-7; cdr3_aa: CSASPSLAGAGYEQYF
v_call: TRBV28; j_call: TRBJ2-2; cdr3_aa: CASSFWDRSADTGELFF
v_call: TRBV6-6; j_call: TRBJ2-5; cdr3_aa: CASSLKRGGETQYF
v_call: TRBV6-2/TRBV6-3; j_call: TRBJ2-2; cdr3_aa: CASSSLRTVTGELFF
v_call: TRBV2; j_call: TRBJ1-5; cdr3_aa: CASSGTGTGNQPQHF
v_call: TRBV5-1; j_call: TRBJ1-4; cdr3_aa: CASSSGTGYNEKLFF
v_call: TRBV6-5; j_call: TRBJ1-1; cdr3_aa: CASRGTFNEAFF
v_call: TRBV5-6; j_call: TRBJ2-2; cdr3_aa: CASSRRTGNTGELFF